The 25 T cell receptor beta chains given below trace back to one sample, sequenced in a study of T cell repertoires in cytomegalovirus infection. Using its own MiXCR run on the reads, TCRdb lists one record per CDR3 protein. The top ten hold around 8.7% of the sample, which has 200,000 to 300,000 distinct CDR3 sequences, roughly 15% seen once. The sample taken for sequencing was PBMCs. The receptor set was obtained from a human donor in good health (CMV status not recorded). Some clones in this sample may be carry-over from other donors' samples.

This clonotype was seen a few times. The chain carries TRBV6-2 or TRBV6-3 and TRBJ1-5, with 8 nucleotides matching TRBD1. V lost 0 bases, J lost 8 bases, and 9 bases stayed unmatched. Per germline, CDR1 MNHEY and CDR2 SVGEGT. The CDR3 totals 16 residues. CDR3 coding DNA: TGTGCCAGCAGTTACTCGATTCGCCAGGGGGCAGAGCCCCAGCATTTT. The encoded protein is CASSYSIRQGAEPQHF.

The CDR3 nucleotides read TGCAGCGTTGGGGTACGGAATAGCAATCAGCCCCAGCATTTT. Residues: CSVGVRNSNQPQHF. This chain uses TRBV29-1 with TRBJ1-5, with D unresolved. CDR3 length: 14 residues. The germline gives CDR1 SQVTM, CDR2 ANQGSEA. V was cut by 4 bases and J by 0 bases, with 10 bases left in between.

In this sample, this clonotype turned up many times. The V gene is TRBV7-9, the J gene TRBJ2-7, with 10 positions matching TRBD1. Germline assignment: CDR1 SEHNR and CDR2 FQNEAQ (reference sequence). This CDR3 is built from 14 residues. V was clipped by 5 bases and J by 8 bases; unmatched bases: 9. CDR3 coding DNA: TGTGCCAGCAGCCAAATTGGGACAGGGGTGAAGCAGTACTTC. Its translation: CASSQIGTGVKQYF.

This rearrangement joins TRBV27 to TRBJ2-3; no clear D. CDR1 MNHEY and CDR2 SMNVEV come from the germline V gene (reference sequence). Trimming cost V 3 bases and J 3 bases, with 7 bases left between them. This CDR3 contains 13 residues. CDR3 coding DNA: TGTGCCAGCAGTTTCACCCGGACAGATACGCAGTATTTT. It encodes CASSFTRTDTQYF.

This clonotype was seen only a few times. V gene TRBV29-1 combines with J gene TRBJ1-1; D perhaps matches TRBD1 (5 bases). The germline V gene has CDR1 SQVTM and CDR2 ANQGSEA. With 8 bases removed from V and 1 base from J, the gap between germline ends came to 14 bases. This CDR3 has 13 amino acids. The CDR3: CSSDKPTNTEAFF. DNA for the CDR3: TGCAGCTCGGACAAACCCACGAACACTGAAGCTTTCTTT.

This clonotype was counted at least ten times. The chain combines TRBV7-2 with TRBJ2-5; 9 nucleotides agree with TRBD2. The CDR3 totals 15 residues. Germline loops: CDR1 SGHTA, CDR2 FQGNSA. V dropped 3 bases and J dropped 4; count of bases not matched to a gene: 6. The CDR3 bases are TGTGCCAGCAGCTTGATGGCGGGACTAGCAGAGACCCAGTACTTC. It codes for CASSLMAGLAETQYF.

The rearrangement uses TRBV20-1 and TRBJ2-7, with TRBD1 as a possible D gene (6 bases). The V gene's germline CDR1 is DFQATT and CDR2 SNEGSKA (reference sequence). CDR3 length: 15 amino acids. V gave up 0 bases and J gave up 3 bases, with 15 bases separating them. CDR3 DNA sequence: TGCAGTGCTAGAGATATGCTGGACAGATACTACGAGCAGTACTTC. It specifies CSARDMLDRYYEQYF.

There are many counts of this clonotype. The chain links TRBV11-2 to TRBJ2-3; either TRBD1 or TRBD2 may fit D (5 bases each). The germline V gene has CDR1 SGHAT and CDR2 FQNNGV. The CDR3 covers 13 residues. V shed 5 bases and J shed 3 bases, with 9 bases lying between them. The DNA of the CDR3 is TGTGCCAGCAGCGGGGGACCTACAGATACGCAGTATTTT. Protein product: CASSGGPTDTQYF.

This clonotype was counted at least ten times. The chain joins TRBV29-1 to TRBJ2-1; D might be TRBD1 (5 bases). V shed 5 bases and J shed 2 bases, with 10 bases lying between them. There are 13 residues in the CDR3. Per germline, CDR1 SQVTM and CDR2 ANQGSEA. The CDR3 protein is CSVLRTTYNEQFF. CDR3 coding DNA: TGCAGCGTTTTGCGGACAACCTACAATGAGCAGTTCTTC.

At least ten counts were recorded for this clonotype. The chain uses TRBV12-3 or TRBV12-4 and TRBJ2-7; 8 nucleotides match TRBD1. The CDR3 runs to 13 residues. Trimming at V came to 6 bases and at J to 11 bases, leaving 12 bases not matched to a gene. Here the CDR3 DNA reads TGTGCCAGCAGCTTTCCCCAGGGGGCGAAGGAGTACTTC. This gives the protein CASSFPQGAKEYF.

In its sample, this clonotype was seen a few times. The chain combines TRBV15 with TRBJ2-5, with D possibly TRBD2 on 6 matching bases. The germline CDR1 and CDR2 sequences are LNHNV and YYDKDF (reference sequence). Trimming removed 6 bases at V and 5 bases at J, with 13 bases between. This CDR3 region has 13 residues. The CDR3 region is CATRAGLLETQYF. The DNA of the CDR3 is TGTGCCACCAGGGCGGGATTATTGGAGACCCAGTACTTC.

This clonotype was detected ten times or more. The V call is TRBV6-1, the J call TRBJ2-1; TRBD2 might be the D (6 bases). V lost 4 bases, J lost 3 bases, and 10 bases lay in between. This CDR3 has 14 residues. The germline CDR1 and CDR2 sequences are MNHNS and SASEGT. DNA for the CDR3: TGTGCCAGCAGTGTAGGGCGGGGCTACAATGAGCAGTTCTTC. Translated, it gives CASSVGRGYNEQFF.

This clonotype has at least ten counts. No DNA is shown, since the ends of the CDR3 on it are uncertain; the CDR3 is the one TCRdb lists. The chain employs TRBV6-1 and TRBJ2-1; the table's D gene call, TRBD2, was not cross checked with the DNA. Germline V CDR1 and CDR2: MNHNS, SASEGT. The length of the CDR3 is 19 amino acids, counting both ends. The CDR3 spells CASSTSMSGRTVSYNEQFF.

This clonotype was observed a handful of times. The rearrangement uses TRBV9 and TRBJ2-5; D is unresolved. Trimming left V 3 bases short and J 2 bases short, with 14 bases between. The germline V gene has CDR1 SGDLS and CDR2 YYNGEE. There are 15 residues in the CDR3. The CDR3 loop is CASSAEARLQETQYF. In DNA, the CDR3 is TGTGCCAGCAGCGCGGAAGCCCGATTGCAAGAGACCCAGTACTTC.

This chain links TRBV2 with TRBJ2-2, with 9 positions matching TRBD2. Per the germline V gene, CDR1 is SNHLY and CDR2 is FYNNEI. V was pared by 6 bases and J by 1 base, with 6 bases of the junction left unmatched. This CDR3 spans 16 amino acids. The CDR3 bases are TGTGCCAGCAGAGTTTTGACTAGCGGGAACACCGGGGAGCTGTTTTTT. Residues: CASRVLTSGNTGELFF.

This clonotype has a count of ten or more. This chain connects TRBV7-6 to TRBJ2-7; TRBD2 agrees at 11 bases. V lost 4 bases, J lost 6 bases, and 14 bases stayed unmatched. The CDR3 loop spans 17 amino acids. Germline CDR1 SGHVS, CDR2 FNYEAQ. CDR3 region: CASSYRGLADVTGEQYF. As DNA, the CDR3 is TGTGCCAGCAGCTATAGGGGACTAGCGGATGTAACGGGCGAGCAGTACTTC.

This clonotype was seen ten or more times. V gene TRBV28 combines with J gene TRBJ1-1, with D hard to call. Germline loops: CDR1 MDHEN, CDR2 SYDVKM. Trimming took off 3 bases at V and 6 bases at J, with 11 bases between the two ends. CDR3 size: 13 residues. CDR3 DNA sequence: TGTGCCAGCAGTTTGATAGGCAACGCTGAAGCTTTCTTT. Residues: CASSLIGNAEAFF.

The rearrangement links TRBV9 to TRBJ2-1, with 8 bases aligning to TRBD2. The CDR3 is 14 residues long. The V gene's germline CDR1 is SGDLS and CDR2 YYNGEE. Germline trimming cut 0 bases from V and 10 bases from J; bases unmatched to any gene: 6. The CDR3 DNA is TGTGCCAGCAGCGTAGCCAGCGGGAGCCACGAGCAGTTCTTC. It yields the protein CASSVASGSHEQFF.

The table lists this clonotype with many counts. This chain joins TRBV7-2 and TRBJ2-2; 10 bases map to TRBD2. With V trimmed by 5 bases and J by 5 bases, 5 bases remained unmatched. Germline CDR1 and CDR2: SGHTA and FQGNSA. This CDR3 is 15 amino acids long. This CDR3 is CASSAGLASTGELFF. CDR3 sequence (DNA): TGTGCCAGCAGCGCGGGACTAGCGTCTACCGGGGAGCTGTTTTTT.

This clonotype was counted ten times or more. The chain links TRBV6-1 to TRBJ2-1, with D perhaps matching TRBD1 or TRBD2 (6 bases each). Trimming left V 4 bases short and J 4 bases short, with 11 bases between. The CDR3 sequence is 14 residues long. CDR1 is MNHNS and CDR2 is SASEGT in the germline V gene. CDR3 DNA sequence: TGTGCCAGCAGTGGGGGGGACATTTACAATGAGCAGTTCTTC. It encodes CASSGGDIYNEQFF.

The genes are TRBV7-3 and TRBJ2-1; D is uncertain. Germline loops: CDR1 SGHTA, CDR2 FQGTGA. V lost 4 bases to trimming and J lost 9 bases, with 19 bases between them. The length of the CDR3 is 15 residues. CDR3: CASSSGRFSVGEQFF. In DNA, the CDR3 is TGTGCCAGCAGCTCCGGGCGTTTCTCCGTCGGTGAGCAGTTCTTC.

V is TRBV10-3 and J is TRBJ1-5, with 7 positions matching TRBD1. The CDR3 length is 15 residues. V shed 4 bases and J 5 bases; nucleotides not matched to a gene: 8. Germline V gene sequence: CDR1 ENHRY, CDR2 SYGVKD. CDR3 loop: CAISGERGQDQPQHF. DNA of the CDR3: TGTGCCATCAGTGGGGAAAGGGGGCAGGATCAGCCCCAGCATTTT.

J is TRBJ2-4 and V is TRBV4-1; D is ambiguous. The germline V gene encodes CDR1 MGHRA and CDR2 YSYEKL. Between the trimmed V and J ends, which lost 4 bases and 1 base, there was a span of 8 bases. The CDR3 runs to 14 residues. The CDR3 sequence is CASSPPAAKNIQYF. The CDR3 DNA sequence: TGCGCCAGCAGCCCCCCCGCCGCCAAAAACATTCAGTACTTC.

The rearrangement links TRBV7-9 to TRBJ1-5, with 7 bases that match TRBD1. This CDR3 has 14 amino acids. Germline V gene sequence: CDR1 SEHNR, CDR2 FQNEAQ (reference sequence). V was clipped by 5 bases and J by 2 bases; unmatched bases: 3. CDR3 DNA sequence: TGTGCCAGCAGCGCCGACAGGGGCAATCAGCCCCAGCATTTT. Protein: CASSADRGNQPQHF.

This clonotype was counted a few times. The genes are TRBV7-8 and TRBJ2-7; maybe TRBD2 (5 bases). The germline gives CDR1 SGHVS, CDR2 FQNEAQ. The CDR3 has 13 residues. The V end lost 5 bases, the J end lost 4 bases, and 12 bases lay between the germline ends. This chain's CDR3 is CASSGTGKYEQYF. Here the CDR3 DNA reads TGTGCCAGCAGCGGAACGGGAAAATACGAGCAGTACTTC. The full variable domain, completed using reference TRBV7-8 and TRBJ2-7, is GAGVSQSPRYKVAKRGQDVALRCDPISGHVSLFWYQQALGQGPEFLTYFQNEAQLDKSGLPSDRFFAERPEGSVSTLKIQRTQQEDSAVYLCASSGTGKYEQYFGPGTRLTVT.